The clone carrying this T cell receptor (beta chain) was seen a handful of times. What it recognizes is unknown. One end of the junction is discordant with germline, which a read error may explain. Scientists recovered RNA and DNA together from roughly 21-30 mg of unsorted bulk tissue. The record originates from a study of tumor-infiltrating lymphocytes in primary liver carcinoma. Study-wide results and limits: Tumors had a significantly higher top-250-clone fraction than blood (p = 0.039). Presence in all five tumor regions was observed for only about 7-24% of top clones.

Priming with a constant-region primer yielded TCR beta cDNA from about 480 ng total RNA. Sequencing libraries for TCR beta derived from three nested multiplex PCR rounds that used slightly modified ARM-PCR. Forward primers for TRBV1-TRBV30 and a C-beta reverse primer served the first two PCR rounds, at about 11 cycles each. Each CDR3 protein gets one entry after TCRdb re-called the multiplex PCR reads with MiXCR. This table holds approximately 40,000 distinct CDR3 sequences, 74% found once. The CDR3 runs to 15 residues. Germline CDR1 is SGHRS and CDR2 is YFSETQ. The chain is built from TRBV5-1 and TRBJ1-4; weak D call: TRBD1 (5 bases). The specimen was liver tumor tissue from sampling region 4. Sample subset: tumor region T4, right-lateral pole. This TCR was sampled from a middle-aged man with primary liver carcinoma and hepatitis B virus infection. The CDR3: CANGRDRPTNEKLFF. The DNA for the CDR3 is TGCGCCAACGGTCGCGACAGACCGACTAACGAAAAACTGTTTTTT.